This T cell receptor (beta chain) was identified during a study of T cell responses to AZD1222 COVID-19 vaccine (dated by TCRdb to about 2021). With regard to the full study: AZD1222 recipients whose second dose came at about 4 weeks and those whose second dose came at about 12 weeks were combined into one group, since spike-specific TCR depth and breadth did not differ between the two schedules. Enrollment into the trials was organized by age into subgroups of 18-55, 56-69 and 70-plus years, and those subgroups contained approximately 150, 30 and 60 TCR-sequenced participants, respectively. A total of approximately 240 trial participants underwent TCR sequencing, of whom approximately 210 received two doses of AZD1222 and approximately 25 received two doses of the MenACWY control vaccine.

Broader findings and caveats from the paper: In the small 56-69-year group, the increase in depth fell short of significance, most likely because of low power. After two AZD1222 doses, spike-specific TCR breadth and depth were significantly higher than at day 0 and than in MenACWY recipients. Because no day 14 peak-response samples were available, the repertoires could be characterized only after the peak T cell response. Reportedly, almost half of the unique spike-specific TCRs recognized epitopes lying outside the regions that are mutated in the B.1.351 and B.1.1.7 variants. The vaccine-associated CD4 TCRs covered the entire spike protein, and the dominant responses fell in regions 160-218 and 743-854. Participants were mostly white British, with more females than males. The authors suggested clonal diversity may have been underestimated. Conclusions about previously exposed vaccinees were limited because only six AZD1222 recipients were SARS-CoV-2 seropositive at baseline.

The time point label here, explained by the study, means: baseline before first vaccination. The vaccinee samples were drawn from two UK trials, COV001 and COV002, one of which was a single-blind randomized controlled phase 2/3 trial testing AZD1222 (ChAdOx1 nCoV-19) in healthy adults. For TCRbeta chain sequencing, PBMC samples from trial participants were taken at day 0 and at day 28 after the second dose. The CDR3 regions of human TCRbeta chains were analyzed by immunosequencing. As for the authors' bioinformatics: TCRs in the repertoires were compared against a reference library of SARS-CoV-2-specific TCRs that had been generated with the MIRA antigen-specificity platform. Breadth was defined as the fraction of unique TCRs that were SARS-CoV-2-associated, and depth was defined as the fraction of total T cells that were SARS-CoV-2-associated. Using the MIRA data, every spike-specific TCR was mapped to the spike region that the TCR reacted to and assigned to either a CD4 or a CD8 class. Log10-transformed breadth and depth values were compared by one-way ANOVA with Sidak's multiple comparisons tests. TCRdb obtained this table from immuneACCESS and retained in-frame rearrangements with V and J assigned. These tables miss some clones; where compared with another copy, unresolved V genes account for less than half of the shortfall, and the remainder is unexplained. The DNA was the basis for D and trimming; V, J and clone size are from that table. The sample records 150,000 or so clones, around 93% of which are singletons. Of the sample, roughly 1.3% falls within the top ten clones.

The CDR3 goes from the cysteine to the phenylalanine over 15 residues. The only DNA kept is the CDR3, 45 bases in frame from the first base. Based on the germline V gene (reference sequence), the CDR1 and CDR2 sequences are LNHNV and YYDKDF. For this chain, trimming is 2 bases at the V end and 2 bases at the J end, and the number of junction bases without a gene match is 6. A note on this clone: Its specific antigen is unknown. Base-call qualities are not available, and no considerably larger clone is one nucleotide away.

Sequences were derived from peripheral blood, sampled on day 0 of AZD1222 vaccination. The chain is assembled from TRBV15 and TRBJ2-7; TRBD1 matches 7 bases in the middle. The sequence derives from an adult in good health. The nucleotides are TGTGCCACCAGCAGACCTGACAGGGCCACCTACGAGCAGTACTTC. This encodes CATSRPDRATYEQYF.